This is a list of T cell receptor beta chains from one sample in a study of T cells after somatic rescue of genetic block. The assay was immunoSEQ multiplex PCR, and TCRdb's table has in-frame clones only and misses some. The sample lists tens of thousands of clones, about 87% occurring once. Sample: peripheral blood mononuclear cells (PBMCs). The receptors originated from a woman younger than 35. The CDR3 runs from the conserved cysteine through the conserved F or W. The order of the fields is V gene, J gene, D gene, clone size, CDR3 DNA, CDR3 protein. The D gene is left open where the match is weak. A clone size is listed for some rows: how often the clone was seen (once, few, many), or a class if it is expanded.

>TRBV6-4|TRBJ2-3|-|-
TGTGCCAGCAGTGACCTTGGGGGCACAGATACGCAGTATTTT
CASSDLGGTDTQYF
>TRBV19|TRBJ2-5|TRBD1|-
TGTGCCAGTAGCCAAACAGGGGGAGAGACCCAGTACTTC
CASSQTGGETQYF
>TRBV6-1|TRBJ1-1|-|-
TGTGCCATACTACGGGACGCGGAAACTGAAGCTTTCTTT
CAILRDAETEAFF
>TRBV7-8|TRBJ1-2|TRBD1|-
TGTGCCAGCAGCTCTCGGACAGGGGGTGGCTACACCTTC
CASSSRTGGGYTF
>TRBV9|TRBJ2-7|TRBD2|-
TGTGCCAGCAGCGTAGGCGGGAGCTCCTACGAGCAGTACTTC
CASSVGGSSYEQYF
>TRBV4-3|TRBJ1-5|-|-
TGCGCCAGCAGCCAAGAACCGGGGAACCAGCCCCAGCATTTT
CASSQEPGNQPQHF
>TRBV20-1|TRBJ1-1|-|-
TGCAGTGCTCCTCGAGGGACTGAAGCTTTCTTT
CSAPRGTEAFF
>TRBV19|TRBJ1-1|-|-
TGTGCCAGTCGTAGGGACGGCTACACTGAAGCTTTCTTT
CASRRDGYTEAFF
>TRBV27|TRBJ2-7|-|-
TGTGCCAGCATGCGGGTGGCGGCCCACTCCGAGCAGTACTTC
CASMRVAAHSEQYF
>TRBV27|TRBJ2-7|TRBD1|once
TGTGCCAGCAGTCAGGGACAGTCGCCCTACGAGCAGTACTTC
CASSQGQSPYEQYF
>TRBV5-1|TRBJ2-1|TRBD2|-
TGCGCCAGCAGCTCTTACGGGACTAGCGGGTCCTACAATGAGCAGTTCTTC
CASSSYGTSGSYNEQFF
>TRBV27|TRBJ2-7|TRBD2|-
TGTGCCAGCAGTTTATCTTCGGGGGGTACCTACGAGCAGTACTTC
CASSLSSGGTYEQYF
>TRBV27|TRBJ1-2|-|-
TGTGCCAGCAGCCCGGGGACAACTTGGAGCTATGGCTACACCTTC
CASSPGTTWSYGYTF
>TRBV27|TRBJ1-5|-|once
TGTGCCAGCAGTTTCGGCGGTAGCAATCAGCCCCAGCATTTT
CASSFGGSNQPQHF
>TRBV6-5|TRBJ2-3|TRBD2|-
TGTGCCAGCAGCTACGAAGCGGGGCAAGGCACAGATACGCAGTATTTT
CASSYEAGQGTDTQYF
>TRBV28|TRBJ1-5|-|few
TGTGCCAGCACCGCTTATGGCCCCCAGCATTTT
CASTAYGPQHF
>TRBV29-1|TRBJ2-1|TRBD1|once
TGCAGCGTTGTATCTCAGGGGGCCGGCAATGAGCAGTTCTTC
CSVVSQGAGNEQFF
>TRBV2|TRBJ1-6|-|-
TGTGCCAGCAACCTAGAAAATACAGACGTCTGGAATTCACCCCTCCACTTT
CASNLENTDVWNSPLHF
>TRBV7-3|TRBJ1-2|TRBD1|few
TGTGCCAGCAGCACTGGACAGGGTTTATCCTTC
CASSTGQGLSF
>TRBV6-5|TRBJ2-2|TRBD1|-
TGTGCCACCAGACAGGGGAGGTATACCGGGGAGCTGTTTTTT
CATRQGRYTGELFF
>TRBV9|TRBJ1-1|-|-
TGTGCCAGCAGCGACTTAGGACGGCCTGAAGCTTTCTTT
CASSDLGRPEAFF
>TRBV18|TRBJ1-3|-|once
TGTGCCAGCTCACCAGGAAATCTGGTCTCTGGAAACACCATATATTTT
CASSPGNLVSGNTIYF
>TRBV28|TRBJ1-5|TRBD1|-
TGTGCCAGCGGTACAGGGGGCGGGAATCAGCCCCAGCATTTT
CASGTGGGNQPQHF
>TRBV13|TRBJ2-1|-|-
TGTGCCAGCAGCTCGTCCTCGGCCCTCCCAGTCGGGCAGTTCTTC
CASSSSSALPVGQFF
>TRBV28|TRBJ1-2|-|once
TGTGCCAGCAGTTCTCCTCGACACCGCCAATGGGGTGGCTACACCTTC
CASSSPRHRQWGGYTF
>TRBV14|TRBJ2-1|-|few
TGTGCCAGCAGCCAAGCCGGGACTGGCTACAATGAGCAGTTCTTC
CASSQAGTGYNEQFF
>TRBV9|TRBJ2-5|TRBD2|-
TGTGCCAGCAGCGGCTCGGGACTAGCGGGAGTGGAGACCCAGTACTTC
CASSGSGLAGVETQYF
>TRBV27|TRBJ1-2|-|-
TGTGCCAGCAGAGGCGGGACCTCAGCGGCACAAAACTATGGCTACACCTTC
CASRGGTSAAQNYGYTF
>TRBV5-4|TRBJ2-2|-|once
TGTGCCAGCAGCTTGCCGGGATCGAACACCGGGGAGCTGTTTTTT
CASSLPGSNTGELFF
>TRBV5-4|TRBJ2-7|TRBD2|-
TGTGCCAGCCGGAAAGGAGCCCCCGGGACTAGGTTCGTCGAGCAGTACTTC
CASRKGAPGTRFVEQYF
>TRBV7-8|TRBJ2-7|-|-
TGTGCCAGCAGCTTAGAGGTAGGGCCCTACGAGCAGTACTTC
CASSLEVGPYEQYF
>TRBV19|TRBJ2-3|TRBD2|-
TGTGCCAGTAGTATAGATCTCTCCCTAGCGGGAGATCTCGCAGATACGCAGTATTTT
CASSIDLSLAGDLADTQYF
>TRBV27|TRBJ2-7|-|-
TGTGCCAGCAGTTTACGACGACAGGCGCACTACGAGCAGTACTTC
CASSLRRQAHYEQYF
>TRBV23-1|TRBJ1-3|-|-
TGCGCCAGCAGTCCCACCGGGAGAAACACCATATATTTT
CASSPTGRNTIYF
>TRBV28|TRBJ2-2|-|-
TGTGCCAGCAGTTTCCCGGGACTCCCCGGGGAGCTGTTTTTT
CASSFPGLPGELFF
>TRBV11-2|TRBJ2-2|-|-
TGTGCCAGCAGCTTAGAAGGGGTTAGCGCATACACCGGGGAGCTGTTTTTT
CASSLEGVSAYTGELFF
>TRBV7-2|TRBJ2-4|-|-
TGTGCCAGCAGCTTAGCTGCGGTAGCCAAAAACATTCAGTACTTC
CASSLAAVAKNIQYF
>TRBV27|TRBJ2-2|-|-
TGTGCCAGCAGCCGCCGGACAGGGAGGGCCGGGGAGCTGTTTTTT
CASSRRTGRAGELFF
>TRBV4-1|TRBJ1-2|-|-
TGCGCCAGCAGCCAAGGGGTGGCCATAGGCTATGGCTACACCTTC
CASSQGVAIGYGYTF
>TRBV27|TRBJ1-3|-|-
TGTGCCAGCTCTCTTTTCGACCCAGGGGAAGGAAACACCATATATTTT
CASSLFDPGEGNTIYF